These 18 T cell receptor beta chains originate from one sample sequenced in a study of T cells in localized non-small cell lung cancer. The method was immunoSEQ multiplex PCR; TCRdb's version includes in-frame clones alone and lacks a portion of them. The sample carries some 21,000 clones, under 95% recorded once. Sample: peripheral blood, taken before any cancer treatment. The receptors here all came from a male donor aged 60 or older with stage I squamous cell lung carcinoma.

This clone was seen a single time. This chain joins TRBV4-2 and TRBJ2-5, with D tentatively TRBD1 (5 bases). Trimming took off 6 bases at V and 8 bases at J, with 13 bases between the two ends. CDR1 and CDR2 from the germline V gene are LGHNA and YNFKEQ. This CDR3 has 12 amino acids. DNA of the CDR3: TGTGCCAGCAGAGGCATCAGGGAAACCCAGTACTTC. The encoded protein is CASRGIRETQYF.

This clone was observed once. The chain employs TRBV7-3 and TRBJ2-1; 8 bases agree with TRBD2. The germline V gene encodes CDR1 SGHTA and CDR2 FQGTGA. V shed 4 bases and J 8 bases; nucleotides not matched to a gene: 7. The CDR3 runs 14 residues. The CDR3 spells CASSSGLAWDEQFF. The DNA of the CDR3 is TGTGCCAGCAGCTCCGGACTAGCCTGGGATGAGCAGTTCTTC.

The V gene is TRBV2, the J gene TRBJ2-1; TRBD2 matches 7 bases. The CDR3 is 15 amino acids. V lost 0 bases to trimming and J lost 7 bases; unmatched junction nucleotides: 6. Germline CDR1 is SNHLY and CDR2 is FYNNEI. The chain's CDR3 is CASSEAGRALNEQFF. For the CDR3, the DNA is TGTGCCAGCAGTGAAGCGGGGAGGGCCTTGAATGAGCAGTTCTTC.

The rearrangement joins TRBV30 to TRBJ1-4; D unresolved. CDR1 and CDR2 from the germline V gene are GTSNPN and SVGIG (reference sequence). The CDR3 consists of 13 residues. The V and J ends lost 2 bases and 5 bases respectively, with 9 bases between them. This CDR3 is CAWSRHANEKLFF. The CDR3 nucleotides are TGTGCCTGGAGTCGGCACGCAAATGAAAAACTGTTTTTT.

The chain employs TRBV29-1 and TRBJ2-5; no firm D call. The CDR3 extends over 14 amino acids. Per germline, CDR1 SQVTM and CDR2 ANQGSEA. Trimming pared 5 bases from V and 3 bases from J, leaving 16 bases between. CDR3 in DNA: TGCAGCGTTAGGTGGGGTCGAAGGGAAGAGACCCAGTACTTC. Its translation: CSVRWGRREETQYF.

In this sample, this clone turned up once. The V gene is TRBV7-3, the J gene TRBJ2-1, with D possibly matching TRBD2 (6 bases). The V gene's germline CDR1 is SGHTA and CDR2 FQGTGA. CDR3 length: 13 amino acids. V lost 4 bases and J lost 6, with 10 bases in between. CDR3 DNA: TGTGCCAGCAGCTCCCCTAGCGTCAATGAGCAGTTCTTC. It translates to CASSSPSVNEQFF. Complete variable domain (other parts from reference TRBV7-3 and TRBJ2-1): GAGVSQTPSNKVTEKGKYVELRCDPISGHTALYWYRQSLGQGPEFLIYFQGTGAADDSGLPNDRFFAVRPEGSVSTLKIQRTERGDSAVYLCASSSPSVNEQFFGPGTRLTVL.

This chain joins TRBV5-8 and TRBJ2-5; D gene unclear. Trimming stripped 2 bases from V and 4 bases from J, with 9 bases between. CDR1 is SGHTS, CDR2 YDEGEE, per germline. The CDR3 is 13 amino acids. DNA for the CDR3: TGTGCCAGCAGCTTCTCGGGCAGAGAGACCCAGTACTTC. Translation gives CASSFSGRETQYF.

This clone was seen a single time. This chain joins TRBV27 and TRBJ2-3; 9 nucleotides align to TRBD2. The V segment lost 5 bases and the J segment 6 bases; nucleotides outside the gene matches: 6. Germline lookup yields CDR1 MNHEY and CDR2 SMNVEV (reference sequence). The CDR3 totals 14 residues. The CDR3 sequence is CASSLSGSGDTQYF. CDR3 nucleotide sequence: TGTGCCAGCAGTCTTAGCGGGAGTGGGGATACGCAGTATTTT.

This chain connects TRBV7-2 to TRBJ1-1; 8 nucleotides line up with TRBD1. CDR1 and CDR2 (germline): SGHTA, FQGNSA. The CDR3 runs to 12 residues. V was pared by 5 bases and J by 11 bases, with 7 bases of the junction left unmatched. The DNA of the CDR3 is TGTGCCAGCAGCCCCAGGACAGGGTGGGCTTTCTTT. Its translation: CASSPRTGWAFF.

V is TRBV7-9 and J is TRBJ2-7; D call uncertain. The CDR3 length is 13 residues. The germline V and J ends were trimmed by 4 bases and 5 bases, with 12 bases remaining between them. Germline CDR1 and CDR2: SEHNR and FQNEAQ (reference sequence). CDR3 residues: CASSSPVKNEQYF. CDR3 nucleotide sequence: TGTGCCAGCAGCTCCCCGGTGAAAAACGAGCAGTACTTC.

The rearrangement uses TRBV5-1 and TRBJ2-7; TRBD2 matches 10 bases. The CDR3 covers 15 residues. J was trimmed by 6 bases and V by 4 bases; bases with no gene match: 10. CDR1 is SGHRS, CDR2 YFSETQ, per germline. The CDR3: CASSPGGIAGGEQYF. The CDR3 region has the DNA TGCGCCAGCAGCCCCGGTGGGATAGCGGGAGGCGAGCAGTACTTC. The whole variable domain, remainder taken from reference TRBV5-1 and TRBJ2-7, is KAGVTQTPRYLIKTRGQQVTLSCSPISGHRSVSWYQQTPGQGLQFLFEYFSETQRNKGNFPGRFSGRQFSNSRSEMNVSTLELGDSALYLCASSPGGIAGGEQYFGPGTRLTVT.

The CDR3 loop reads CASSEQGANTGELFF. The CDR3 DNA is TGTGCCAGCAGTGAACAGGGGGCGAACACCGGGGAGCTGTTTTTT. This chain joins TRBV6-1 and TRBJ2-2, with TRBD1 identical over 7 bases. The CDR3 contains 15 residues. Germline CDR1 MNHNS, CDR2 SASEGT. J gave up 0 bases and V 2 bases, and 0 bases lay outside the gene matches.

The chain uses TRBV9 and TRBJ2-2, with D perhaps TRBD2 (5 bases). The CDR3 contains 15 residues. Germline V lookup: CDR1 SGDLS, CDR2 YYNGEE. V dropped 1 base and J dropped 4 bases, with 11 bases sitting between them. CDR3 protein: CASSVKLDGTGELFF. The CDR3 DNA is TGTGCCAGCAGCGTAAAACTAGATGGCACCGGGGAGCTGTTTTTT.

The genes are TRBV28 and TRBJ2-1; tentatively, D is TRBD1 (6 bases). The V gene lost 5 bases and the J gene lost 9 bases, with 20 bases spanning the gap. The CDR3 has 15 residues. CDR1 is MDHEN, CDR2 SYDVKM, per germline. This CDR3 is CASSGSGVLGVEQFF. For the CDR3, the DNA is TGTGCCAGCAGTGGCTCAGGGGTCCTTGGGGTTGAGCAGTTCTTC. The whole variable domain, remainder taken from reference TRBV28 and TRBJ2-1, is DVKVTQSSRYLVKRTGEKVFLECVQDMDHENMFWYRQDPGLGLRLIYFSYDVKMKEKGDIPEGYSVSREKKERFSLILESASTNQTSMYLCASSGSGVLGVEQFFGPGTRLTVL.

The chain joins TRBV9 to TRBJ2-1; possible D gene TRBD2, 6 bases. Looked up from germline, CDR1 is SGDLS and CDR2 is YYNGEE. The ends were cut back, 0 bases at V and 3 bases at J, with 10 bases in the middle. The CDR3 totals 15 residues. The CDR3 region is CASSVVAEYYNEQFF. In nucleotides, the CDR3 is TGTGCCAGCAGCGTAGTAGCGGAATACTACAATGAGCAGTTCTTC.

CDR3 sequence: CSVWGLAADYEQYF. In DNA, the CDR3 is TGCAGCGTATGGGGACTAGCGGCCGACTACGAGCAGTACTTC. This chain links TRBV29-1 with TRBJ2-7; TRBD2 aligns across 11 bases. The CDR3 runs to 14 residues. Per the germline V gene, CDR1 is SQVTM and CDR2 is ANQGSEA. V gave up 6 bases and J gave up 3 bases; unmatched junction bases: 7.

The V and J genes are TRBV7-3 and TRBJ2-3; TRBD1 agrees at 7 bases. This CDR3 comprises 18 residues. Germline V gives CDR1 SGHTA, CDR2 FQGTGA. V lost 1 base and J lost 5; bases outside the gene matches: 15. DNA for the CDR3: TGTGCCAGCAGCTTAATGGGACGGAACACAGGGGCTGGAGATACGCAGTATTTT. Translation: CASSLMGRNTGAGDTQYF.

The chain links TRBV5-1 to TRBJ1-4; TRBD1 might be the D (6 bases). Trimming shortened V by 4 bases and J by 8 bases, and 18 bases separated the two germline ends. In germline, CDR1 is SGHRS, CDR2 YFSETQ. The CDR3 length is 15 residues. The CDR3 here is CASSPAPGEEEKLFF. The CDR3 DNA reads TGCGCCAGCAGCCCGGCCCCAGGGGAGGAAGAAAAACTGTTTTTT. The full variable domain, completed using reference TRBV5-1 and TRBJ1-4, is KAGVTQTPRYLIKTRGQQVTLSCSPISGHRSVSWYQQTPGQGLQFLFEYFSETQRNKGNFPGRFSGRQFSNSRSEMNVSTLELGDSALYLCASSPAPGEEEKLFFGSGTQLSVL.